This T cell receptor beta chain is drawn from a study of tumor and adjacent non-tumor tissue in lung cancer. General study points: TCR diversity was significantly greater in tumor than normal lung tissue.

This sample's RNA came from whole unsorted tissue. Distant lung tissue was collected more than 3 cm away from the tumor edge. To note about this clonotype: No antigen is known for it. A junction end diverges from the germline sequence, so it may reflect a read error.

A modified ARM-PCR protocol with three rounds of nested PCR amplified TCRbeta. MiXCR was run by TCRdb on the multiplex PCR reads, yielding one entry per CDR3 protein. Of 100,000 or so distinct CDR3 sequences in the sample, 60% to 80% are singletons; the top ten hold roughly 20%. This sequence originates from a man aged 25 to 45 with non-small cell lung cancer. The sample comprised distant non-tumor lung tissue.

DNA for the CDR3: TGCGCCAGCAGCCAGGATATCTACAGGGGAGGTACTGGAGCTTTCTTT. Translated: CASSQDIYRGGTGAFF. The rearrangement uses TRBV4-1 and TRBJ1-1, with 7 bases matching TRBD1. Per germline, CDR1 MGHRA and CDR2 YSYEKL. The CDR3 spans 16 residues.